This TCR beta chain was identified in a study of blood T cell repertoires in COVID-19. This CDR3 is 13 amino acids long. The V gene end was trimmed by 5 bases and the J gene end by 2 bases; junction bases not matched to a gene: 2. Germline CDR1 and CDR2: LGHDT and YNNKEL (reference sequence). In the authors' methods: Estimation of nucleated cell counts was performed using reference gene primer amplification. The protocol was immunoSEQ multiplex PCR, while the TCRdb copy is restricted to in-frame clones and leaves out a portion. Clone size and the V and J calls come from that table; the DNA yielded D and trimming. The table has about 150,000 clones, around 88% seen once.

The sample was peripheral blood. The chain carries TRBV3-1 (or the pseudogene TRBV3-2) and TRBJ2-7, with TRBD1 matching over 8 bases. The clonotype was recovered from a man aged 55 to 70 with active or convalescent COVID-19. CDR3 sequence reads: CASSTGGTYEQYF. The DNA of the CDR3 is TGTGCCAGCAGCACAGGGGGAACCTACGAGCAGTACTTC.